This T cell receptor beta chain stems from a study of T cell clonality in common variable immunodeficiency. This clone was detected only a few times. The antigen is undetermined. The read gets to within 3 residues of the CDR3 end, and the germline J gene fills in the rest. The study's findings and limits: Fewer deletions and N-nucleotide insertions were reportedly seen in common variable immunodeficiency TCR beta sequences. CVID subjects showed higher TCRbeta clonality than healthy controls. Shared TCRbeta clones were fewer between CVID subjects than controls.

V lost 4 bases to trimming and J lost 2 bases; unmatched junction nucleotides: 1. This CDR3 has 14 residues. Germline assignment: CDR1 MNHNS and CDR2 SASEGT. Measured with immunoSEQ multiplex PCR; TCRdb has only the in-frame clones, and not every one. Observed are approximately 44,000 clones, no singletons, with the top ten taking about 9.4%. The chain employs TRBV6-1 and TRBJ1-3; TRBD1 aligns across 8 bases. This clonotype was obtained from a person aged 18 to 70 in good health. The source material was peripheral blood mononuclear cells. The CDR3 spells CASSVGQAGNTIYF. CDR3 bases read: TGTGCCAGCAGTGTGGGACAGGCTGGAAACACC.